This TCR delta chain was documented in a study of Vδ1+ human thymocytes. Extracted RNA was reverse transcribed into cDNA. Pooled V-gene forward primers with one constant-region reverse primer generated the CDR3 amplicons by multiplex PCR. TCRdb reran clone calling via CATT on the multiplex PCR reads. The sample has around 24,000 delta-chain clones; over 25% are singletons. Findings and caveats of the study: In the thymus, TRG and TRD repertoires looked highly polyclonal with Gaussian CDR3 lengths. Unlike peripheral blood Vdelta1+ controls, thymic delta-chain sequences included approximately 20% Vdelta2 and few Vdelta3.

Looked up from germline, CDR1 is TSWWSYY and CDR2 is QGS. The CDR3 is 22 amino acids. Losses at the gene ends were 3 bases for V and 0 bases for J; bases not matched to a gene: 23. In the case of this clone: Its antigen is unknown.

The rearrangement links TRDV1 to TRDJ1; TRDD3 agrees at 9 bases. The sequence came from a boy under three years old who had congenital heart surgery. Sequenced sample: Vdelta1+ gamma-delta thymocytes from the thymus. Stated subset: FACS-sorted CD3+ TCRalphabeta- TCRVdelta1+ TCRVdelta2- thymocytes. In DNA form, the CDR3 reads TGTGCTCTTGGGGAGTTCCTTCCCCTTCGTCGGCTGGGGGATGTCTACACCGATAAACTCATCTTT. It is translated as CALGEFLPLRRLGDVYTDKLIF.